This T cell receptor (beta chain) derives from a study of blood T cell repertoires in COVID-19. In germline, CDR1 is MNHEY, CDR2 SVGAGI. V was cut by 2 bases and J by 0 bases, with 10 bases left in between. The CDR3 is 16 residues long. In the original processing: For nucleated cells, counts were estimated from reference gene primer amplification. Measured with immunoSEQ multiplex PCR; TCRdb has only the in-frame clones, and not every one. V, J and clone size derive from that table, while D and trimming were established from the DNA sequence. The sample holds around 240,000 clones; 91% are singletons and the top ten take 0.95% to 1.5%. Everyone who took part was about 18 to 90 years old, and they came from 20 to 25 US areas.

The chain is built from TRBV6-5 and TRBJ1-4; possibly TRBD1 for D (6 bases). The sample consisted of PBMCs or T cells enriched from blood (not recorded which). This receptor was taken from a human donor in a cohort exposed to, infected with or recovered from COVID-19 (not recorded which). The donor label of this sample is uncertain. CDR3 coding DNA: TGTGCCAGCAGTTACGACAGGTTGGCAACTAATGAAAAACTGTTTTTT. This gives the protein CASSYDRLATNEKLFF.